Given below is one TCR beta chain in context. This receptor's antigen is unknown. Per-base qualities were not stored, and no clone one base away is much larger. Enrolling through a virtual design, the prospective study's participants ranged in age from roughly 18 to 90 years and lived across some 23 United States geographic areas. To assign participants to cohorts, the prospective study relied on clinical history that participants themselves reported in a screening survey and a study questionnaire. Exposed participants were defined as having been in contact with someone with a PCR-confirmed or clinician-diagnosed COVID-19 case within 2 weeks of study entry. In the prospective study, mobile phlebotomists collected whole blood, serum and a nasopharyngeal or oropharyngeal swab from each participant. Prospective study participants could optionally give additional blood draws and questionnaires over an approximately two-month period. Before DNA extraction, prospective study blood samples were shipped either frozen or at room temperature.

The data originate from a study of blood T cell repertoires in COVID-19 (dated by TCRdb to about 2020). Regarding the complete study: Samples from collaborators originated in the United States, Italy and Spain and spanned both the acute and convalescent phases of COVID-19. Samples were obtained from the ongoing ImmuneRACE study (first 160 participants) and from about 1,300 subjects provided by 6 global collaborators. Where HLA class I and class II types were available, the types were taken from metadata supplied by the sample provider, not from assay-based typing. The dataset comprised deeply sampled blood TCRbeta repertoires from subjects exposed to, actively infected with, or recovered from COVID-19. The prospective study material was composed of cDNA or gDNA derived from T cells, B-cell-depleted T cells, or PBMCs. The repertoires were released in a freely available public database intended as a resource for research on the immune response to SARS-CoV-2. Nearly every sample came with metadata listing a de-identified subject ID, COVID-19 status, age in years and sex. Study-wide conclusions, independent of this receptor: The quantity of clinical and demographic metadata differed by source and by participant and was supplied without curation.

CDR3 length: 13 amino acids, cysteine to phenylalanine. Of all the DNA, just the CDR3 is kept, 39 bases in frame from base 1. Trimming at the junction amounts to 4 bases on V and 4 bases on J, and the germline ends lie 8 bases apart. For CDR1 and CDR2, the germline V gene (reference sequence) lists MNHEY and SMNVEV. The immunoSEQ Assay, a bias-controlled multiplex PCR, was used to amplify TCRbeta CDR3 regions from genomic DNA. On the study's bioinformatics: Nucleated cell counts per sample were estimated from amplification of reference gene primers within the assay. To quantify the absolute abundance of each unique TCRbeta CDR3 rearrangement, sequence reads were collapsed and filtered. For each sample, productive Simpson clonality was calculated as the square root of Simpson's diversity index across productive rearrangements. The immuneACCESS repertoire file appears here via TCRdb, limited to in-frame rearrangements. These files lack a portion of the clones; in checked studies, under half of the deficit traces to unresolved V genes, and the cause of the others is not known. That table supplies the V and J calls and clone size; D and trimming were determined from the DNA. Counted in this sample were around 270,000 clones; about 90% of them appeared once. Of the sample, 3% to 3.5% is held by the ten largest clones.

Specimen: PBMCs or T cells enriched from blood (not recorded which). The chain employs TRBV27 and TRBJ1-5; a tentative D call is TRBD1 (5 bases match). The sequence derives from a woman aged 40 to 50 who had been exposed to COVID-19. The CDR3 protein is CASSWGGNQPQHF. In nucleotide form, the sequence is TGTGCCAGCAGTTGGGGGGGGAATCAGCCCCAGCATTTT.